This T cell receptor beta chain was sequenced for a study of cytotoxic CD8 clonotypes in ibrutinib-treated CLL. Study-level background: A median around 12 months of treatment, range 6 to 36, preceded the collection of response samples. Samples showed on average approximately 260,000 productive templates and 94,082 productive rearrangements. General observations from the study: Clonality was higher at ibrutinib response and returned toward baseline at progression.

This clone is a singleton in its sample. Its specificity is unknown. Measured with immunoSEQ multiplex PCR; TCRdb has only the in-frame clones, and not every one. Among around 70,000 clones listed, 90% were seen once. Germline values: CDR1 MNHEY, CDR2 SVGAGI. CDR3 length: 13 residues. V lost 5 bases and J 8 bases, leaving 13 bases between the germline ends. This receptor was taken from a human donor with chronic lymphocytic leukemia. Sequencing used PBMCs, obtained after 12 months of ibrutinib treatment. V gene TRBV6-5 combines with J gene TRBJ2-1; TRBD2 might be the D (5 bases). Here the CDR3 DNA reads TGTGCCAGCAGTGCGGGCCTCCCGGATGAGCAGTTCTTC. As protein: CASSAGLPDEQFF.